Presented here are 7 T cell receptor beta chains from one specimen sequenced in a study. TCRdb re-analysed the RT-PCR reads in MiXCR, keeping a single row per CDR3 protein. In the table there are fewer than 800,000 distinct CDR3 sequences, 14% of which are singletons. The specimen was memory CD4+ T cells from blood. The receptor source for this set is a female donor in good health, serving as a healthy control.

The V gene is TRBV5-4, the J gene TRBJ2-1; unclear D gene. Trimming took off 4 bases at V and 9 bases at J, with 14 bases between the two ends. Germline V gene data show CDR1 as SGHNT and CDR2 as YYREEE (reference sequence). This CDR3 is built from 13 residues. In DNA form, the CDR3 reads TGTGCCAGCAGCCCCCAGACGATTGGTGAGCAGTTCTTC. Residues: CASSPQTIGEQFF.

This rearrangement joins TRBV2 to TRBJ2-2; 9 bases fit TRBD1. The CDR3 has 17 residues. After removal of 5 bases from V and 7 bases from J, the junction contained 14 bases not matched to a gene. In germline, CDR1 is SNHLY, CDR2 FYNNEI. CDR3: CASSFRTGVFSIGELFF. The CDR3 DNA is TGTGCCAGCAGTTTTAGGACAGGGGTCTTCTCGATCGGGGAGCTGTTTTTT.

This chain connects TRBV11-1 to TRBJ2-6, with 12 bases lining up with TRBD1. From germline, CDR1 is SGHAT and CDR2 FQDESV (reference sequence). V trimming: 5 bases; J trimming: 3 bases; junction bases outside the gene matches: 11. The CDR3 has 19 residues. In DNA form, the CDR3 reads TGTGCCAGCAGCACGTCACCGGGACAGGGGGCGTTTGGGGCCAACGTCCTGACTTTC. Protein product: CASSTSPGQGAFGANVLTF.

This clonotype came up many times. The CDR3 sequence: CSAPYSTRSEQYF. The CDR3 nucleotides are TGCAGTGCTCCCTACTCTACTAGGAGCGAGCAGTACTTC. The rearrangement joins TRBV20-1 to TRBJ2-7, with a possible D match to TRBD2 (5 bases). This CDR3 spans 13 amino acids. Germline V CDR1 and CDR2: DFQATT, SNEGSKA (reference sequence). Trimming removed 5 bases at V and 6 bases at J, with 17 bases between.

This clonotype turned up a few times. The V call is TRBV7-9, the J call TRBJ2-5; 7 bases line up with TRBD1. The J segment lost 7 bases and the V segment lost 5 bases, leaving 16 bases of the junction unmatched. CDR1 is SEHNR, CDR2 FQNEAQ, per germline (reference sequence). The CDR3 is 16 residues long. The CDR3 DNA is TGTGCCAGCAGCCCAGGGACAGACTCCTTGGAAGGGACCCAGTACTTC. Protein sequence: CASSPGTDSLEGTQYF.

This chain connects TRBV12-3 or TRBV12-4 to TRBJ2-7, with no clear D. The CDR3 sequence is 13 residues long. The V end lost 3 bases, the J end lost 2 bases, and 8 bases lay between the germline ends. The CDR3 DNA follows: TGTGCCAGCAGTTTCCAGCAGGCCTACGAGCAGTACTTC. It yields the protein CASSFQQAYEQYF.

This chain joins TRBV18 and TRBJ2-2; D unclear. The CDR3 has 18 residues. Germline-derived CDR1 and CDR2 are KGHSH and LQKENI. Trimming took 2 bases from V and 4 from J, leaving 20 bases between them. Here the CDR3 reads CASSPMVSGFLSTGELFF. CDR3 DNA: TGTGCCAGCTCACCAATGGTCTCCGGGTTTCTAAGCACCGGGGAGCTGTTTTTT.